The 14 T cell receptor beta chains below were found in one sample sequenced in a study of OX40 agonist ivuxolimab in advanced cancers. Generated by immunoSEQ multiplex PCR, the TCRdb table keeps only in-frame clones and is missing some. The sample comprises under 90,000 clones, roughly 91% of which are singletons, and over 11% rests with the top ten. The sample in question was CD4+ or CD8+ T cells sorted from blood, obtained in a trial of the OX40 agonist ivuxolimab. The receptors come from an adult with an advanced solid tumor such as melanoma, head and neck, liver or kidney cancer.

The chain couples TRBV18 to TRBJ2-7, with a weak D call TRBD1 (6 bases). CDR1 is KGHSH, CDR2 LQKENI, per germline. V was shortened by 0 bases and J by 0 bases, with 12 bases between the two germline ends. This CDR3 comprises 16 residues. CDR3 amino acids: CASSPPRTASSYEQYF. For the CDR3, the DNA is TGTGCCAGCTCACCACCCCGGACAGCGAGCTCCTACGAGCAGTACTTC.

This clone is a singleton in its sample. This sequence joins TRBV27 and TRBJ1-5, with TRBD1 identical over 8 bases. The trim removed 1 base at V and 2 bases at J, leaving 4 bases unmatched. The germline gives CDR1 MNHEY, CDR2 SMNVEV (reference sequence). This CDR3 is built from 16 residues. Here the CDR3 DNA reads TGTGCCAGCAGTTTATTAGGACAGGGAGGCAATCAGCCCCAGCATTTT. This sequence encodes CASSLLGQGGNQPQHF.

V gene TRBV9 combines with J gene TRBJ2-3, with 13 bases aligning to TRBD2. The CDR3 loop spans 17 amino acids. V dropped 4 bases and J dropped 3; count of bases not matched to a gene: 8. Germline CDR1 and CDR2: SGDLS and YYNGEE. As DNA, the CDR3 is TGTGCCAGCAGCCCCCGACTAGCGGGAGGCCTAACAGATACGCAGTATTTT. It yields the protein CASSPRLAGGLTDTQYF.

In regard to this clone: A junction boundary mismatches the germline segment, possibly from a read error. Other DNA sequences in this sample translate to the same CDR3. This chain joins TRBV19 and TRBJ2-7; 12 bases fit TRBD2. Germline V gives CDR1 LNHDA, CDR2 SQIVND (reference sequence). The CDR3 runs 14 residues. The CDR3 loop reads CASSPTSGRYEQYF. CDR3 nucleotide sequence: TGTGCCAGTAGTCCCACTAGCGGGAGGTACGAGCAGTACTTT. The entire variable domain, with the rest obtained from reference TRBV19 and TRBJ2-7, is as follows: DGGITQSPKYLFRKEGQNVTLSCEQNLNHDAMYWYRQDPGQGLRLIYYSQIVNDFQKGDIAEGYSVSREKKESFPLTVTSAQKNPTAFYLCASSPTSGRYEQYFGPGTRLTVT.

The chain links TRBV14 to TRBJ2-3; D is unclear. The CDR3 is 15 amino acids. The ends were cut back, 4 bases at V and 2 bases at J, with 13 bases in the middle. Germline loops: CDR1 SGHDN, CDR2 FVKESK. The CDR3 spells CASSPLATTTDTQYF. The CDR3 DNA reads TGTGCCAGCAGCCCTTTAGCCACCACCACAGATACGCAGTATTTT.

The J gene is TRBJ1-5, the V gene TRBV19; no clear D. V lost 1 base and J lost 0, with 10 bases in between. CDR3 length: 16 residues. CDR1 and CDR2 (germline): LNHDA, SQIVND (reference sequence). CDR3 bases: TGTGCCAGTAGTATAGGGTTCGGGCGTAGCAATCAGCCCCAGCATTTT. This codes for CASSIGFGRSNQPQHF.

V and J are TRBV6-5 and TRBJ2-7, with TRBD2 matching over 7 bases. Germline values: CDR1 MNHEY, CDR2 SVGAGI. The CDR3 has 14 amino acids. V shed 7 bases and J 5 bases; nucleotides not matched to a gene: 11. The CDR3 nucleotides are TGTGCCAGCACCGGGGGGAGAGGCACCGACGAGCAGTACTTC. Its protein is CASTGGRGTDEQYF.

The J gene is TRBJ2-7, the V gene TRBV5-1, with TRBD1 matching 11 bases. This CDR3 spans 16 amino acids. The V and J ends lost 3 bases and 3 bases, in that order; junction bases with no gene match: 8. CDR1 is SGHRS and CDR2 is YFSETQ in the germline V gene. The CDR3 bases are TGCGCCAGCAGCTGGTGGGGGACAGGGGGTGGCTACGAGCAGTACTTC. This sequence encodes CASSWWGTGGGYEQYF. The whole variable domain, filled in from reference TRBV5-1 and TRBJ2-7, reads KAGVTQTPRYLIKTRGQQVTLSCSPISGHRSVSWYQQTPGQGLQFLFEYFSETQRNKGNFPGRFSGRQFSNSRSEMNVSTLELGDSALYLCASSWWGTGGGYEQYFGPGTRLTVT.

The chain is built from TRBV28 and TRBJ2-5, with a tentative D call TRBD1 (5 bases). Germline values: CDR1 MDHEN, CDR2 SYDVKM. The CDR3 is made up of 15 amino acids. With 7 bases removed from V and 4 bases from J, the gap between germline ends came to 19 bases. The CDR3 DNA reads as TGTGCCAGCAATACCGACAGTGTAGTAAGAGAGACCCAGTACTTC. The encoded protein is CASNTDSVVRETQYF.

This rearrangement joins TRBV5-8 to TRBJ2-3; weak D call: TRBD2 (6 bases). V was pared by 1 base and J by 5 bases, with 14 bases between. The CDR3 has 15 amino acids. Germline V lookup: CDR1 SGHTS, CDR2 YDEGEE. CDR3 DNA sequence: TGTGCCAGCAGCTTGTTGGGGCAGGGAGGAGATACGCAGTATTTT. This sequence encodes CASSLLGQGGDTQYF. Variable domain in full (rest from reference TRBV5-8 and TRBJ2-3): EAGVTQSPTHLIKTRGQQATLRCSPISGHTSVYWYQQALGLGLQFLLWYDEGEERNRGNFPPRFSGRQFPNYSSELNVNALELEDSALYLCASSLLGQGGDTQYFGPGTRLTVL.

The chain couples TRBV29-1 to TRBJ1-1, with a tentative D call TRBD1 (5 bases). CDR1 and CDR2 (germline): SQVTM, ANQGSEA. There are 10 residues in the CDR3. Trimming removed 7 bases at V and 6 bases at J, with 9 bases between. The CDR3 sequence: CSAGTPEAFF. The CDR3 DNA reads TGCAGCGCAGGGACGCCTGAAGCTTTCTTT.

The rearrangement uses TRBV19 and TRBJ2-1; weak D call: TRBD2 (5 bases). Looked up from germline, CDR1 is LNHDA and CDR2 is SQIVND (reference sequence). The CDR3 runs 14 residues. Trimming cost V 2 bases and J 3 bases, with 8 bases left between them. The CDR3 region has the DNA TGTGCCAGTAGTATAAGAGGGAACTACAATGAGCAGTTCTTC. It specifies CASSIRGNYNEQFF. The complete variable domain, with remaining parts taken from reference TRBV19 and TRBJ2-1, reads DGGITQSPKYLFRKEGQNVTLSCEQNLNHDAMYWYRQDPGQGLRLIYYSQIVNDFQKGDIAEGYSVSREKKESFPLTVTSAQKNPTAFYLCASSIRGNYNEQFFGPGTRLTVL.

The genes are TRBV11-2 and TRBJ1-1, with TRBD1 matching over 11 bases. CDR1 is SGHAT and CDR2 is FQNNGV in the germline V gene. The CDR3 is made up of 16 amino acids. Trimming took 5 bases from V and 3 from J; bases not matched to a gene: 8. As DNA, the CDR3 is TGTGCCAGCAGCCGCGGGACAGGGGGACCGTACACTGAAGCTTTCTTT. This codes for CASSRGTGGPYTEAFF.

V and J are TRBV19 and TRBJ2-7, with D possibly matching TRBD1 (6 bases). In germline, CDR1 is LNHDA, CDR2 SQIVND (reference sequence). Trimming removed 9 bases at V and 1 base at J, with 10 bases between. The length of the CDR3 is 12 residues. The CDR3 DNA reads TGTGCCAGCCAGGGACAATCCTACGAGCAGTACTTC. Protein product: CASQGQSYEQYF.